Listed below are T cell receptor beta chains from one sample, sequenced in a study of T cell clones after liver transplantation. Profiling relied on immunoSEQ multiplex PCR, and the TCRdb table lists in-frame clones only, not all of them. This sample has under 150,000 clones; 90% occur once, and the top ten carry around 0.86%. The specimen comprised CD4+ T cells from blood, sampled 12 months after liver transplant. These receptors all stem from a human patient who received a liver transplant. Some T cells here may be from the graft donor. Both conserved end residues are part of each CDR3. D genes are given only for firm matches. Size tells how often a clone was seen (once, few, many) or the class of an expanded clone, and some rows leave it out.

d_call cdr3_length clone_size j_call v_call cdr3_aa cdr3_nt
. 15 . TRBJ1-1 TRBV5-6 CASSLVGSMNTEAFF TGTGCCAGCAGCTTGGTGGGCAGCATGAACACTGAAGCTTTCTTT
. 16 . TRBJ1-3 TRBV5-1 CASSRNPGTGGNTIYF TGCGCCAGCAGCCGAAATCCAGGGACTGGTGGAAACACCATATATTTT
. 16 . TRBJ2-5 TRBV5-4 CASSFPLSGVQETQYF TGTGCCAGCAGCTTCCCGTTATCGGGGGTACAAGAGACCCAGTACTTC
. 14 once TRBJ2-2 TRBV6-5 CASSYSYGGGELFF TGTGCCAGCAGTTACTCATATGGGGGCGGGGAGCTGTTTTTT
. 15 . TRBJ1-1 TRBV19 CASSIYRVAGTEAFF TGTGCCAGTAGTATCTACAGGGTCGCAGGGACTGAAGCTTTCTTT
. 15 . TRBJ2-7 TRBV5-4 CASTIDAESSYEQYF TGTGCCAGCACTATCGACGCAGAGAGCTCCTACGAGCAGTACTTC
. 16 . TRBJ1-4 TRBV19 CASSIGSAPTNEKLFF TGTGCCAGTAGTATCGGCTCGGCACCAACTAATGAAAAACTGTTTTTT
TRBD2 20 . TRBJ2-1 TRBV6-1 CASREDRGGTSGRNYNEQFF TGTGCCAGCAGAGAAGACAGGGGTGGGACTAGCGGGAGGAACTACAATGAGCAGTTCTTC
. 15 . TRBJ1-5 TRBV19 CASSMQGFSNQPQHF TGTGCCAGTAGTATGCAGGGCTTTAGCAATCAGCCCCAGCATTTT
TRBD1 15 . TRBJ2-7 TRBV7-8 CASSLAGTGNYEQYF TGTGCCAGCAGCTTGGCCGGGACAGGGAACTACGAGCAGTACTTC
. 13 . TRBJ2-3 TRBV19 CASSTRDTDTQYF TGTGCCAGTAGTACCCGGGACACAGATACGCAGTATTTT
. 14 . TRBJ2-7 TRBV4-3 CASTPPQFSYEQYF TGCGCCAGCACCCCGCCCCAATTCTCCTACGAGCAGTACTTC
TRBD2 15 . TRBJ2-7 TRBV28 CASSLSRGRVYEQYF TGTGCCAGCAGTTTATCTCGCGGGAGGGTCTACGAGCAGTACTTC
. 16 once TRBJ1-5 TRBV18 CASSPDRTAINQPQHF TGTGCCAGCTCACCCGACCGGACGGCAATAAATCAGCCCCAGCATTTT
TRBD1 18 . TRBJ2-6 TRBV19 CASSILGRGQAGANVLTF TGTGCCAGTAGTATACTCGGCAGGGGGCAAGCTGGGGCCAACGTCCTGACTTTC
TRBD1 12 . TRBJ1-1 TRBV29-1 CSGDRGPTEAFF TGCAGCGGGGACAGGGGGCCCACTGAAGCTTTCTTT
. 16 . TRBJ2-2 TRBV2 CASSPQGGGGTGELFF TGTGCCAGCAGTCCCCAGGGGGGTGGCGGGACCGGGGAGCTGTTTTTT
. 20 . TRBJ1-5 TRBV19 CASSMPPAGAGGYSNQPQHF TGTGCCAGTAGTATGCCCCCCGCAGGGGCGGGGGGATATAGCAATCAGCCCCAGCATTTT
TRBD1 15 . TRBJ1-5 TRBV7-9 CASSSTGGGNQPQHF TGTGCCAGCAGCTCAACAGGGGGGGGCAATCAGCCCCAGCATTTT
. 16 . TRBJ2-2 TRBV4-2 CASSQVTRAGTGELFF TGTGCCAGCAGCCAGGTTACAAGGGCGGGGACCGGGGAGCTGTTTTTT
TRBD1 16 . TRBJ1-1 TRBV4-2 CASSTRDSNMNTEAFF TGTGCCAGCAGCACTCGGGACAGCAACATGAACACTGAAGCTTTCTTT
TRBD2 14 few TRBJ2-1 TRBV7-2 CASSRAGVAHEQFF TGTGCCAGCAGCCGAGCGGGAGTGGCACATGAGCAGTTCTTC
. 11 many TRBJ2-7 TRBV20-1 CSASHQDEQYF TGCAGTGCTAGTCACCAAGACGAGCAGTACTTC
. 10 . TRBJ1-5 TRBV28 CATRDDKQHF TGTGCCACCAGGGATGATAAGCAGCATTTT
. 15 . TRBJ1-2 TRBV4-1 CASSQVATSNYGYTF TGCGCCAGCAGCCAAGTGGCCACTTCTAACTATGGCTACACCTTC
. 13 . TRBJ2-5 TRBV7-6 CASSSLLSGTQYF TGTGCCAGCAGCTCCCTCCTGTCAGGGACCCAGTACTTC
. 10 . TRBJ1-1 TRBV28 CASGRTEAFF TGTGCCAGCGGGAGGACTGAAGCTTTCTTT
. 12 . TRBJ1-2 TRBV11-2 CASSSLTAGYTF TGTGCCAGCAGCTCATTGACTGCCGGCTACACCTTC
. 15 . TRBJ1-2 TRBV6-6 CASSSLGGTGYGYTF TGTGCCAGCAGCTCGCTAGGGGGAACGGGCTATGGCTACACCTTC
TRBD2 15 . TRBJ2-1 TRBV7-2 CASSSWGGRYNEQFF TGTGCCAGCAGCTCCTGGGGCGGGAGGTACAATGAGCAGTTCTTC
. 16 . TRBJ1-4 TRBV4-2 CASSQAADTSNEKLFF TGTGCCAGCAGCCAAGCTGCGGACACCTCTAATGAAAAACTGTTTTTT
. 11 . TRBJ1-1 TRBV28 CASRVTEGAFF TGTGCCAGCAGGGTGACAGAGGGGGCTTTCTTT
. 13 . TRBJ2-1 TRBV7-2 CASSLVSPPEQFF TGTGCCAGCAGCTTAGTATCCCCCCCTGAGCAGTTCTTC
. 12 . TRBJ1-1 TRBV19 CASSRGGSEAFF TGTGCCAGTAGTAGAGGAGGATCTGAAGCTTTCTTT
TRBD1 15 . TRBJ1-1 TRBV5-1 CASSSKLGTGYEAFF TGCGCCAGCAGCTCGAAACTGGGGACAGGCTATGAAGCTTTCTTT
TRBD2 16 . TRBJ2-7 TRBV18 CASSPPTSGGPYEQYF TGTGCCAGCTCACCTCCGACTAGCGGGGGACCCTACGAGCAGTACTTC
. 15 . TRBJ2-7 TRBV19 CASSIVGGTSYGQYF TGTGCCAGTAGTATAGTAGGTGGGACCTCTTATGGGCAGTACTTC
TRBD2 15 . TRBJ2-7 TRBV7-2 CASSTDGTSFYEQYF TGTGCCAGCAGCACAGACGGGACTAGCTTCTACGAGCAGTACTTC
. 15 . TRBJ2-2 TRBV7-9 CASSLSGLLGGELFF TGTGCCAGCAGCTTAAGCGGACTTCTTGGCGGGGAGCTGTTTTTT
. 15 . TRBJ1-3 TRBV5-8 CASSLRISSGNTIYF TGTGCCAGCAGCTTGCGGATCAGCTCTGGAAACACCATATATTTT
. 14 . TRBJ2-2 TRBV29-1 CSVGGRFGTGELFF TGCAGCGTCGGGGGGCGGTTTGGGACCGGGGAGCTGTTTTTT
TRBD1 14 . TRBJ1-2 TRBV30 CAWSLTGYITPHHF TGTGCCTGGAGCCTGACAGGGTACATTACACCCCACCACTTC
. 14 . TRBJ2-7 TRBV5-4 CASSQRASDYEQYF TGTGCCAGCAGCCAAAGGGCTAGCGACTACGAGCAGTACTTC
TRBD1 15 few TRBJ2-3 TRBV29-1 CSVRAGTGAEDTQYF TGCAGCGTCCGCGCCGGGACAGGGGCAGAAGATACGCAGTATTTT
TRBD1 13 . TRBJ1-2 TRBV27 CASSPRTGDGYTF TGTGCCAGCAGTCCGAGGACAGGGGATGGCTACACCTTC
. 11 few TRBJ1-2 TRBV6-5 CASSSSGGYTF TGTGCCAGCAGTTCCTCGGGAGGCTACACCTTC